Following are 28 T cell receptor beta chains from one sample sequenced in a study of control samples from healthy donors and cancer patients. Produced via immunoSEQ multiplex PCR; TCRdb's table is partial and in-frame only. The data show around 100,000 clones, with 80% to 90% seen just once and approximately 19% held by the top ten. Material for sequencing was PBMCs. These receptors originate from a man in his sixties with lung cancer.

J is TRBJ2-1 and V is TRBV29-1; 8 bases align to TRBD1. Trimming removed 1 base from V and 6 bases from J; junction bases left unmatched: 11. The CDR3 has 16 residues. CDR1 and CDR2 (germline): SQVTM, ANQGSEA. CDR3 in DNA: TGCAGCGTTGAAGCCCAAGGCACAGGGGGATCCAATGAGCAGTTCTTC. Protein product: CSVEAQGTGGSNEQFF.

The CDR3 DNA reads as TGTGCCAGCAGCGCAAGAAACCAAGAGACCCAGTACTTC. Amino acid sequence: CASSARNQETQYF. The gene calls are TRBV9 and TRBJ2-5; D call uncertain. Germline CDR1 and CDR2: SGDLS and YYNGEE. V dropped 3 bases and J dropped 0 bases, with 6 bases sitting between them. CDR3 length: 13 residues.

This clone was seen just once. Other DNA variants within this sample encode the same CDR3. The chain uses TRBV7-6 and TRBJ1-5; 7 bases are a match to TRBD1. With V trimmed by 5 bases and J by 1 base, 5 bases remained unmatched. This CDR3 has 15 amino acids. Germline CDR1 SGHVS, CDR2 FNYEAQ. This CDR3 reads CASSLAGGSNQPQHF. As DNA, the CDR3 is TGTGCCAGCAGCCTCGCAGGGGGAAGCAATCAGCCCCAGCATTTT.

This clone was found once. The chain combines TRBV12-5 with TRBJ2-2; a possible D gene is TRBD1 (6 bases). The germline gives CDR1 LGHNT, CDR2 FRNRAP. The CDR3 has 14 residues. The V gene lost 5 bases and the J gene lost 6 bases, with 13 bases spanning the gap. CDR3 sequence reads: CASGKTGLSGELFF. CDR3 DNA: TGTGCTAGTGGTAAGACAGGACTCTCCGGGGAGCTGTTTTTT. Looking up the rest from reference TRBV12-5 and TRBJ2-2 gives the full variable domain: DARVTQTPRHKVTEMGQEVTMRCQPILGHNTVFWYRQTMMQGLELLAYFRNRAPLDDSGMPKDRFSAEMPDATLATLKIQPSEPRDSAVYFCASGKTGLSGELFFGEGSRLTVL.

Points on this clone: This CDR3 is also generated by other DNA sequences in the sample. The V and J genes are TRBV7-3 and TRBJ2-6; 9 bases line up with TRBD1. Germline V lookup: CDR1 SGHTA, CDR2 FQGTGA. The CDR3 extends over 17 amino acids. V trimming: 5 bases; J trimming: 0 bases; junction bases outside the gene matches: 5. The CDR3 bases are TGTGCCAGCAGCCCGGGACAGGGATCCTCTGGGGCCAACGTCCTGACTTTC. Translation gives CASSPGQGSSGANVLTF.

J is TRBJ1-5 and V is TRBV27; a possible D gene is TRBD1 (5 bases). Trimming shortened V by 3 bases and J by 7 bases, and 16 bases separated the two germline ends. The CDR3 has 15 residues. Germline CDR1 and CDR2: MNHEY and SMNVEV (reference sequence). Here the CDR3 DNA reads TGTGCCAGCAGTTTCGGGGGTACTCACAACCAGCCCCAGCATTTT. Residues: CASSFGGTHNQPQHF.

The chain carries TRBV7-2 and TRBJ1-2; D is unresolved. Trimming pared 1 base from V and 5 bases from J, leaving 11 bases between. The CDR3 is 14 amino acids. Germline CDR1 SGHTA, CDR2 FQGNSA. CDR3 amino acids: CASSLDALYYGYTF. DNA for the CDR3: TGTGCCAGCAGCTTAGATGCTTTGTATTATGGCTACACCTTC. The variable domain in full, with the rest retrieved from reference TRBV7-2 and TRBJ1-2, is GAGVSQSPSNKVTEKGKDVELRCDPISGHTALYWYRQSLGQGLEFLIYFQGNSAPDKSGLPSDRFSAERTGGSVSTLTIQRTQQEDSAVYLCASSLDALYYGYTFGSGTRLTVV.

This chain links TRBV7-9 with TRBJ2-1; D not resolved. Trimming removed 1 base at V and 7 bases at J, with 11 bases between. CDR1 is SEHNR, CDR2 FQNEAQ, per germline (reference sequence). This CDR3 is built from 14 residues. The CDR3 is CASSLVLLRNEQFF. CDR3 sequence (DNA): TGTGCCAGCAGCTTAGTACTGCTTCGGAATGAGCAGTTCTTC.

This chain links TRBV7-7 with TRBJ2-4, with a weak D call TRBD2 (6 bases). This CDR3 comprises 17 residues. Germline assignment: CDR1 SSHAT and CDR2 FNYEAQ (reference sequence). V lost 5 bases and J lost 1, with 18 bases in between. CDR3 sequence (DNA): TGTGCCAGCAGCCCTGGGGCGGGGAGCGGGGCCAAAAACATTCAGTACTTC. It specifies CASSPGAGSGAKNIQYF. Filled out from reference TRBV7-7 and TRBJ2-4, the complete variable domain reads GAGVSQSPRYKVTKRGQDVTLRCDPISSHATLYWYQQALGQGPEFLTYFNYEAQPDKSGLPSDRFSAERPEGSISTLTIQRTEQRDSAMYRCASSPGAGSGAKNIQYFGAGTRLSVL.

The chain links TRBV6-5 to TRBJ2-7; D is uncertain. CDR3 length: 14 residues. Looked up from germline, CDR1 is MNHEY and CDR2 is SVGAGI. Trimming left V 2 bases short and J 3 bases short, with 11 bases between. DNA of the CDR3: TGTGCCAGCAGTTACGGTGGCAGAAGCTACGAGCAGTACTTC. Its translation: CASSYGGRSYEQYF.

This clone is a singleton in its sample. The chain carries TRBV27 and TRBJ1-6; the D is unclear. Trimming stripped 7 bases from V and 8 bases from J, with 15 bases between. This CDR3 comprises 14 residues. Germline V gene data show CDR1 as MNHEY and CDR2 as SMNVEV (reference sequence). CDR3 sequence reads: CASTYILGDSPLHF. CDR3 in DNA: TGTGCCAGCACATATATCCTGGGTGATTCACCCCTCCACTTT.

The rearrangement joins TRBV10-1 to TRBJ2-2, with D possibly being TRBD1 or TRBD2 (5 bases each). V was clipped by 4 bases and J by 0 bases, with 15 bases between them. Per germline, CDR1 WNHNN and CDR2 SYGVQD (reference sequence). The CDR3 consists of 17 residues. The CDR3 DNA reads TGCGCCAGCAGTGGCACCGGGACCCTTGCGAACACCGGGGAGCTGTTTTTT. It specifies CASSGTGTLANTGELFF.

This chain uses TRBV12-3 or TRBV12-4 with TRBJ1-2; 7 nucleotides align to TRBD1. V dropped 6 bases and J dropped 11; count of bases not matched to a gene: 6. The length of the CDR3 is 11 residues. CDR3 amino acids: CASRTGQSYTF. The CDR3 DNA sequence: TGTGCCAGCAGAACGGGACAGAGTTACACCTTC.

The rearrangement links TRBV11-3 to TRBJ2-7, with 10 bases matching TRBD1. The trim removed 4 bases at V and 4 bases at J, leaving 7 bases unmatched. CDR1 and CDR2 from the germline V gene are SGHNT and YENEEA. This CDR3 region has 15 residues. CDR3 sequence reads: CASSSRDRGSYEQYV. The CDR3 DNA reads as TGTGCCAGCAGCTCCCGGGACAGGGGTTCTTACGAGCAGTACGTC.

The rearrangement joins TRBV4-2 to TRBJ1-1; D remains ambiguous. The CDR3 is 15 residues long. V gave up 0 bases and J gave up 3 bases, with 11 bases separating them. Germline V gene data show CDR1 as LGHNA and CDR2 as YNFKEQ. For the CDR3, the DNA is TGTGCCAGCAGCCAAGATCGGTTTAGGGACACTGAAGCTTTCTTT. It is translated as CASSQDRFRDTEAFF.

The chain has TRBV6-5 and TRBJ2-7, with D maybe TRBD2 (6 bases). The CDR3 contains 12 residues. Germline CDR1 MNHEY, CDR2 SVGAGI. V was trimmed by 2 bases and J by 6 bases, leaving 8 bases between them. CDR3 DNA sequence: TGTGCCAGCAGTTACGGCGGGGCCGAGCAGTACTTC. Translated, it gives CASSYGGAEQYF.

The CDR3 sequence is CASRSSGTGVFNEQFF. CDR3 coding DNA: TGTGCCAGCAGGTCTTCCGGGACAGGGGTCTTCAATGAGCAGTTCTTC. The rearrangement joins TRBV7-9 to TRBJ2-1; 10 bases are shared with TRBD1. Trimming removed 6 bases from V and 6 bases from J; junction bases left unmatched: 11. Germline loops: CDR1 SEHNR, CDR2 FQNEAQ (reference sequence). The CDR3 totals 16 residues.

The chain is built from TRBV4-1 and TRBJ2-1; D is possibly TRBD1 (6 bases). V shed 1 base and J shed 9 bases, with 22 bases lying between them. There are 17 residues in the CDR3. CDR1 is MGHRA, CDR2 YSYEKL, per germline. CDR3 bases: TGCGCCAGCAGCCAAGGACTACCGGGACACCCCTTTGTTGAGCAGTTCTTC. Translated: CASSQGLPGHPFVEQFF.

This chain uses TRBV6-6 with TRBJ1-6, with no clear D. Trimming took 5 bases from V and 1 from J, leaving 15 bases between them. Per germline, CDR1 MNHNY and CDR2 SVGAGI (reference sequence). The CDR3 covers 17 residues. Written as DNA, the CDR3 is TGTGCCAGCAGTCGGGCCCCCGGGGAGTCCTATAATTCACCCCTCCACTTT. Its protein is CASSRAPGESYNSPLHF.

CDR3 nucleotides: TGCGCCAGCAGCAGGTCTCAAAGCGGGGGGGTAGAGGTGGCCAAAAACATTCAGTACTTC. Encoded protein: CASSRSQSGGVEVAKNIQYF. The chain joins TRBV4-1 to TRBJ2-4, with TRBD2 matching 10 bases. V was clipped by 5 bases and J by 1 base; unmatched bases: 17. Germline CDR1 reads MGHRA; CDR2 reads YSYEKL. The CDR3 runs 20 residues.

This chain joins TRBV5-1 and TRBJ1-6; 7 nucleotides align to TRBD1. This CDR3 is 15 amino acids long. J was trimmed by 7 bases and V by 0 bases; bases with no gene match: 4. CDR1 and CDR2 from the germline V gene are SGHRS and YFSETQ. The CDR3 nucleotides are TGCGCCAGCAGCTTGGAGTCAGGGGGGAATTCACCCCTCCACTTT. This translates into CASSLESGGNSPLHF. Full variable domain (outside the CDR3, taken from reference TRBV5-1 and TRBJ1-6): KAGVTQTPRYLIKTRGQQVTLSCSPISGHRSVSWYQQTPGQGLQFLFEYFSETQRNKGNFPGRFSGRQFSNSRSEMNVSTLELGDSALYLCASSLESGGNSPLHFGNGTRLTVT.

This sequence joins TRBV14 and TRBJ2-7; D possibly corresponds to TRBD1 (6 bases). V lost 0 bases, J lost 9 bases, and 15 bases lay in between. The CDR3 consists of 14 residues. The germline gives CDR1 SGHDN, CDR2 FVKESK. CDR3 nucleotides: TGTGCCAGCAGCCAAGAGGGTCTACAGGGTCGGCAGTACTTC. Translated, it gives CASSQEGLQGRQYF.

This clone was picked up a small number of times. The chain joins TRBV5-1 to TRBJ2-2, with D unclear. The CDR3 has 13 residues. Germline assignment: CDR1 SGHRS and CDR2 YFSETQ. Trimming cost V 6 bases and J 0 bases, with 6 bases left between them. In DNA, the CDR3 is TGCGCCAGCACTCCAACGAACACCGGGGAGCTGTTTTTT. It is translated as CASTPTNTGELFF.

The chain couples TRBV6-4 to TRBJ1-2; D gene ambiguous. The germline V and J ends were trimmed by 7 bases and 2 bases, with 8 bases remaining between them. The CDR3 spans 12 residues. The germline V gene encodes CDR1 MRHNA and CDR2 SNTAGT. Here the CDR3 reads CASKGTNYGYTF. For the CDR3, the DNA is TGTGCCAGCAAGGGCACGAACTATGGCTACACCTTC.

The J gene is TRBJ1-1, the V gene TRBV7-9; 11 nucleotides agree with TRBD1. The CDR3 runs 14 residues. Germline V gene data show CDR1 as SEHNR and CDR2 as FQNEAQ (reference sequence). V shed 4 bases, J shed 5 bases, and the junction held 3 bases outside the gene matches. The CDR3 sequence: CASSWGQGETEAFF. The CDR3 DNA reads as TGTGCCAGCAGCTGGGGACAGGGGGAGACTGAAGCTTTCTTT.

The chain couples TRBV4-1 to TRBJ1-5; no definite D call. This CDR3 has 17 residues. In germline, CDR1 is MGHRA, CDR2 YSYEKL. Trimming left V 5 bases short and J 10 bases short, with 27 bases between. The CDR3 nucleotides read TGCGCCAGCAGCATGATTGTTGATGCCTTCATGGCGTATCCCCAGCATTTT. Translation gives CASSMIVDAFMAYPQHF.

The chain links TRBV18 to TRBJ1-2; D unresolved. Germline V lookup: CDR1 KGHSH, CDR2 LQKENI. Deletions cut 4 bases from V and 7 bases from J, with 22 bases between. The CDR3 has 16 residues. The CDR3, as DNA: TGTGCCAGCTCACTTACTTCCTCGAGCGATACCGGTGGCTACACCTTC. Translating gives CASSLTSSSDTGGYTF.

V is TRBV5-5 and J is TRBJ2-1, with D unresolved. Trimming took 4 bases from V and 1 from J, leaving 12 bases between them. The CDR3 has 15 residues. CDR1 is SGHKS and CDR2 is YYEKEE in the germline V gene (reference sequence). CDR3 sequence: CASSLGHESYNEQFF. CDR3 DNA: TGTGCCAGCAGCCTCGGGCACGAATCCTACAATGAGCAGTTCTTC.